The rows below give T cell receptor beta chains drawn from one sample of a study of shared clonotypes between healthy human individuals. TCRdb's table, derived via immunoSEQ multiplex PCR, lists solely in-frame clones and lacks some. The profile shows about 600,000 clones, roughly 98% of them singletons. Sequenced: naive CD8+ T cells sorted from blood. The receptors originated from a man aged 25 to 40 in good health. Each CDR3 is given with its conserved first and last residue. D genes are given only for firm matches. The size of a clone is reported for some rows only, either as once, few or many, or as a class for expanded clones.

size,V,J,D,CDR3,DNA
-,TRBV28,TRBJ2-3,-,CASSLPTLDRDTFFDTQYF,TGTGCCAGCAGTTTACCCACTTTGGATCGGGACACATTTTTCGATACGCAGTATTTT
-,TRBV9,TRBJ2-7,TRBD2,CASSPGGAYEQYF,TGTGCCAGCAGCCCGGGAGGAGCATACGAGCAGTACTTC
-,TRBV6-5,TRBJ2-6,-,CASTNRGSGANVLTF,TGTGCCAGCACCAATCGGGGATCTGGGGCCAACGTCCTGACTTTC
-,TRBV29-1,TRBJ1-2,-,CSVEDTVEHYGYTF,TGCAGCGTTGAAGACACAGTGGAGCACTATGGCTACACCTTC
-,TRBV9,TRBJ2-3,-,CASSVGIQGFTDTQYF,TGTGCCAGCAGCGTAGGAATCCAGGGCTTTACAGATACGCAGTATTTT
-,TRBV6-5,TRBJ2-3,TRBD2,CASSYSTSGSSDTQYF,TGTGCCAGCAGTTACTCTACTAGCGGGAGTTCAGATACGCAGTATTTT
-,TRBV11-2,TRBJ1-2,TRBD1,CASRKDRASNYGYTF,TGTGCCAGCAGAAAAGACAGGGCAAGCAACTATGGCTACACCTTC
-,TRBV4-1,TRBJ1-2,-,CASSQARTGVNYGYTF,TGCGCCAGCAGCCAAGCCCGCACGGGGGTAAACTATGGCTACACCTTC
-,TRBV6-5,TRBJ2-1,-,CASSYSGFSSYNEQFF,TGTGCCAGCAGTTACTCGGGATTCAGCTCCTACAATGAGCAGTTCTTC
-,TRBV7-9,TRBJ2-7,TRBD2,CASSLLGGYEQYF,TGTGCCAGCAGCCTCCTGGGGGGGTACGAGCAGTACTTC
-,TRBV25-1,TRBJ2-3,-,CASSEPTARLSTDTQYF,TGTGCCAGCAGTGAACCTACGGCCCGCCTTAGCACAGATACGCAGTATTTT
once,TRBV29-1,TRBJ2-7,-,CSVDSGSSYEQYF,TGCAGCGTTGACTCGGGGTCCTCCTACGAGCAGTACTTC
-,TRBV19,TRBJ2-3,-,CASSPGAGGGDTQYF,TGTGCCAGTAGCCCCGGGGCAGGTGGAGGGGATACGCAGTATTTT
-,TRBV13,TRBJ2-7,TRBD2,CASSLVGTSEQYF,TGTGCCAGCAGCTTAGTGGGGACTAGCGAGCAGTACTTC
-,TRBV15,TRBJ2-7,-,CATSRDEYEQYF,TGTGCCACCAGCAGGGACGAATACGAGCAGTACTTC
-,TRBV7-9,TRBJ2-7,-,CASSLALYEQYF,TGTGCCAGCAGCTTAGCGCTTTACGAGCAGTACTTC
-,TRBV7-9,TRBJ2-1,-,CASSLVGSGDEQFF,TGTGCCAGCAGCTTAGTCGGGAGTGGCGATGAGCAGTTCTTC
-,TRBV10-3,TRBJ2-7,TRBD1,CAISDFRTGTYEQYF,TGTGCCATCAGTGATTTCAGGACAGGGACCTACGAGCAGTACTTC
-,TRBV7-7,TRBJ2-5,TRBD2,CASSPNRNLLAEETQYF,TGTGCCAGCAGCCCCAATCGTAATCTACTAGCGGAAGAGACCCAGTACTTC
-,TRBV7-9,TRBJ2-5,-,CASSLLGPQGPKETQYF,TGTGCCAGCAGCTTACTGGGTCCCCAGGGGCCAAAAGAGACCCAGTACTTC
-,TRBV9,TRBJ1-4,-,CASSPSIQWSNEKLFF,TGTGCCAGCAGCCCTTCGATTCAATGGTCTAATGAAAAACTGTTTTTT
-,TRBV7-9,TRBJ2-3,TRBD2,CASSSTRLAGRTSTDTQYF,TGTGCCAGCAGCTCGACAAGACTAGCGGGAAGAACTAGCACAGATACGCAGTATTTT
-,TRBV11-2,TRBJ2-5,TRBD1,CASSSSPDRPSFGETQYF,TGTGCCAGCAGCTCCTCCCCGGACAGGCCCTCCTTTGGGGAGACCCAGTACTTC
-,TRBV7-8,TRBJ2-7,TRBD2,CASSLARTGGPSPYEQYF,TGTGCCAGCAGCTTAGCCCGTACGGGAGGGCCTTCTCCCTACGAGCAGTACTTC
-,TRBV27,TRBJ1-1,-,CASSFAGVLYTEAFF,TGTGCCAGCAGTTTTGCAGGGGTTCTCTACACTGAAGCTTTCTTT
-,TRBV19,TRBJ2-3,-,CASSIGGAASTDTQYF,TGTGCCAGTAGTATTGGGGGAGCTGCTAGCACAGATACGCAGTATTTT